The rows below give T cell receptor beta chains drawn from one sample of a study of blood T cell repertoires in COVID-19. Method: immunoSEQ multiplex PCR; TCRdb's copy keeps in-frame clones and lacks some. The sample includes roughly 53,000 clones, just over 85% seen only once; the top ten take approximately 2.6%. The source material was peripheral blood. The source is a man older than 75 with acute or convalescent COVID-19. CDR3s include the opening cysteine and the closing phenylalanine or tryptophan. The order of the fields is D gene, clone size, CDR3 length, J gene, V gene, CDR3 protein. D genes are given only for firm matches. The listing skips clone size in some rows; elsewhere it reads once, few, many or a size class.

d_gene: .
abundance: once
len: 13
j_gene: TRBJ2-2
v_gene: TRBV14
CDR3aa: CASSPQGYGELFF

d_gene: .
abundance: .
len: 13
j_gene: TRBJ1-2
v_gene: TRBV12-3/TRBV12-4
CDR3aa: CASSFDGDLGYTF

d_gene: .
abundance: .
len: 14
j_gene: TRBJ2-2
v_gene: TRBV9
CDR3aa: CASSVIQGAGELFF

d_gene: TRBD1
abundance: .
len: 13
j_gene: TRBJ2-7
v_gene: TRBV12-3/TRBV12-4
CDR3aa: CASRRDSRYEQYF

d_gene: .
abundance: .
len: 15
j_gene: TRBJ2-2
v_gene: TRBV5-5
CDR3aa: CASTTPPPTTGELFF

d_gene: .
abundance: .
len: 14
j_gene: TRBJ1-6
v_gene: TRBV6-5
CDR3aa: CASSPENLNPTLHF

d_gene: .
abundance: .
len: 16
j_gene: TRBJ2-5
v_gene: TRBV19
CDR3aa: CASSIFTGQGQETQYF

d_gene: TRBD1
abundance: .
len: 15
j_gene: TRBJ2-2
v_gene: TRBV7-3
CDR3aa: CASSLGQGTTGELFF

d_gene: TRBD2
abundance: .
len: 16
j_gene: TRBJ2-1
v_gene: TRBV27
CDR3aa: CASSPLLAGGPGEQFF

d_gene: .
abundance: .
len: 14
j_gene: TRBJ2-2
v_gene: TRBV5-1
CDR3aa: CASSLQQGPGELFF

d_gene: TRBD1
abundance: .
len: 10
j_gene: TRBJ1-1
v_gene: TRBV29-1
CDR3aa: CSVDRGRAFF

d_gene: .
abundance: .
len: 14
j_gene: TRBJ1-4
v_gene: TRBV5-6
CDR3aa: CASSLAGVGEKLFF

d_gene: .
abundance: .
len: 13
j_gene: TRBJ2-3
v_gene: TRBV5-1
CDR3aa: CASSEPGADTQYF

d_gene: .
abundance: .
len: 11
j_gene: TRBJ1-6
v_gene: TRBV2
CDR3aa: CASSGDTPLHF

d_gene: .
abundance: .
len: 14
j_gene: TRBJ2-1
v_gene: TRBV25-1
CDR3aa: CASSDQGSYNEQFF

d_gene: .
abundance: .
len: 14
j_gene: TRBJ1-6
v_gene: TRBV11-3
CDR3aa: CASSFDSHNSPLHF

d_gene: .
abundance: once
len: 16
j_gene: TRBJ2-6
v_gene: TRBV18
CDR3aa: CASSLTGYSGANVLTF

d_gene: .
abundance: .
len: 12
j_gene: TRBJ1-1
v_gene: TRBV3-1/TRBV3-2
CDR3aa: CASSHTPAEAFF

d_gene: TRBD1
abundance: .
len: 14
j_gene: TRBJ2-7
v_gene: TRBV5-1
CDR3aa: CAARGDRSTYEQYF

d_gene: TRBD2
abundance: .
len: 16
j_gene: TRBJ2-1
v_gene: TRBV5-1
CDR3aa: CASSALTSGVGNEQFF

d_gene: TRBD1
abundance: .
len: 16
j_gene: TRBJ2-2
v_gene: TRBV5-6
CDR3aa: CASSLPGTGDGGELFF

d_gene: .
abundance: .
len: 14
j_gene: TRBJ2-7
v_gene: TRBV12-5
CDR3aa: CASGSILGAAEQYF

d_gene: TRBD2
abundance: once
len: 16
j_gene: TRBJ2-5
v_gene: TRBV7-2
CDR3aa: CASSSKRGGYQETQYF

d_gene: TRBD1
abundance: .
len: 15
j_gene: TRBJ2-7
v_gene: TRBV6-1
CDR3aa: CASIPEGTGAYEQYF

d_gene: .
abundance: once
len: 16
j_gene: TRBJ1-4
v_gene: TRBV3-1/TRBV3-2
CDR3aa: CASSQVFGQGNEKLFF

d_gene: .
abundance: .
len: 14
j_gene: TRBJ1-1
v_gene: TRBV4-3
CDR3aa: CASSQGSGTLEAFF

d_gene: .
abundance: few
len: 15
j_gene: TRBJ2-7
v_gene: TRBV7-8
CDR3aa: CASSPDSLSSYEQYF

d_gene: .
abundance: .
len: 13
j_gene: TRBJ1-4
v_gene: TRBV2
CDR3aa: CATTGSRNEKLFF

d_gene: .
abundance: .
len: 12
j_gene: TRBJ1-6
v_gene: TRBV29-1
CDR3aa: CSAQFVNSPLHF

d_gene: .
abundance: .
len: 15
j_gene: TRBJ1-5
v_gene: TRBV6-5
CDR3aa: CASSYSGQFHQPQHF

d_gene: TRBD1
abundance: .
len: 15
j_gene: TRBJ1-2
v_gene: TRBV7-2
CDR3aa: CASSSPRPDREGHTF

d_gene: TRBD1
abundance: .
len: 15
j_gene: TRBJ2-4
v_gene: TRBV18
CDR3aa: CASSSRQGDGNIQYF

d_gene: .
abundance: few
len: 14
j_gene: TRBJ1-2
v_gene: TRBV9
CDR3aa: CASSPRVAGYGYTF

d_gene: TRBD1
abundance: .
len: 17
j_gene: TRBJ2-4
v_gene: TRBV11-3
CDR3aa: CASSPGQGARAKNIQYF

d_gene: TRBD1
abundance: .
len: 14
j_gene: TRBJ1-5
v_gene: TRBV29-1
CDR3aa: CSVAAGGLDQPQHF

d_gene: .
abundance: .
len: 14
j_gene: TRBJ1-1
v_gene: TRBV5-1
CDR3aa: CASSSTVMNTEAFF

d_gene: TRBD1
abundance: .
len: 15
j_gene: TRBJ1-6
v_gene: TRBV6-5
CDR3aa: CASSPTGLGNSPLHF

d_gene: .
abundance: .
len: 16
j_gene: TRBJ1-3
v_gene: TRBV19
CDR3aa: CASTHYRSSTGNTIYF

d_gene: .
abundance: .
len: 15
j_gene: TRBJ2-1
v_gene: TRBV6-5
CDR3aa: CASSYGPRSYNEQFF

d_gene: TRBD1
abundance: once
len: 15
j_gene: TRBJ1-2
v_gene: TRBV19
CDR3aa: CASRDRAGGNYGYTF

d_gene: .
abundance: once
len: 15
j_gene: TRBJ2-5
v_gene: TRBV6-5
CDR3aa: CASSYSGWPQETQYF